Presented here are 2 T cell receptor beta chains from one specimen sequenced in a study of blood T cell repertoires in COVID-19. TCRdb's table, derived via immunoSEQ multiplex PCR, lists solely in-frame clones and lacks some. Among over 250,000 clones listed, 85% were seen once. Sequencing was performed on peripheral blood. All receptors come from a human donor in a cohort sampled during active COVID-19.

In DNA, the CDR3 is TGTGCCAGCGCCTGGGGGGGTTTGAACACTGAAGCTTTCTTT. Translation gives CASAWGGLNTEAFF. This sequence joins TRBV3-1 (or the pseudogene TRBV3-2) and TRBJ1-1; a possible D gene is TRBD1 (5 bases). V dropped 8 bases and J dropped 0 bases, with 13 bases sitting between them. Germline values: CDR1 LGHDT, CDR2 YNNKEL (reference sequence). The CDR3 contains 14 residues.

The chain joins TRBV24-1 to TRBJ2-2, with a tentative D call TRBD1 (5 bases). V was pared by 10 bases and J by 4 bases, with 15 bases between. CDR1 and CDR2 (germline): KGHDR, SFDVKD. CDR3 length: 14 amino acids. CDR3 region: CATSPPGSTGELFF. DNA of the CDR3: TGTGCCACGTCACCCCCAGGGTCCACCGGGGAGCTGTTTTTT.